Shown below are 29 T cell receptor beta chains from a single sample sequenced in a study of cytomegalovirus exposure and HLA in healthy donors (TCRdb year 2017). Receptors were amplified or captured by the immunoSEQ multiplex PCR assay. For the multiplex PCR, a mixture combining 60 forward primers for TCR Vbeta segments and 13 reverse primers for TCR Jbeta segments was used. Held by TCRdb, this immuneACCESS table contains in-frame sequences only and omits some clones. Under half of the omission traces to an unresolved V gene where checked; the cause of the rest is unknown. The sample yields over 45,000 clones; 65% to 85% were counted once. Jointly, the top ten make up 2% to 2.5% of the sample. The specimen sequenced was PBMCs. The receptors shown here come from a boy younger than 18 in good health and CMV-seropositive.

The V and J genes are TRBV10-3 and TRBJ2-7, with D possibly being TRBD1 (6 bases). Germline V gives CDR1 ENHRY, CDR2 SYGVKD. The CDR3 contains 13 residues. The V end lost 4 bases, the J end lost 0 bases, and 7 bases lay between the germline ends. CDR3: CAISGGLSYEQYF. CDR3 nucleotide sequence: TGTGCCATCAGTGGGGGGCTCTCCTACGAGCAGTACTTC.

V is TRBV7-3 and J is TRBJ2-2; the D is unclear. From germline, CDR1 is SGHTA and CDR2 FQGTGA. Trimming took off 8 bases at V and 6 bases at J, with 10 bases between the two ends. This CDR3 comprises 12 residues. CDR3 bases: TGTGCCAGCCGGCTCGGAGCCGGGGAGCTGTTTTTT. This encodes CASRLGAGELFF.

As regards this clone: Other DNA sequences in the same sample also yield this CDR3. This sequence joins TRBV18 and TRBJ1-6; 7 nucleotides align to TRBD1. V shed 6 bases and J 7 bases; nucleotides not matched to a gene: 3. Looked up from germline, CDR1 is KGHSH and CDR2 is LQKENI. The CDR3 consists of 13 residues. DNA for the CDR3: TGTGCCAGCTCGCCGGACAGGAATTCACCCCTCCACTTT. It encodes CASSPDRNSPLHF.

V is TRBV23-1 and J is TRBJ1-2, with TRBD1 matching 9 bases. TRBV23-1 qualifies as an ORF whose function is uncertain. The junction had 15 bases not matched to a gene; V was cut back by 6 bases and J by 7 bases. The CDR3 runs to 16 residues. Here the CDR3 DNA reads TGCGCCAGCAGCCAACAGACAGGGGGTCCATGCGGTGGCTACACCTTC. Residues: CASSQQTGGPCGGYTF.

This sequence joins TRBV7-9 and TRBJ2-3; D is undetermined. Trimming removed 5 bases at V and 4 bases at J, with 10 bases between. Germline CDR1 reads SEHNR; CDR2 reads FQNEAQ (reference sequence). The length of the CDR3 is 13 residues. DNA for the CDR3: TGTGCCAGCAGCCTCGACGGAGCAGATACGCAGTATTTT. It specifies CASSLDGADTQYF.

The V gene is TRBV5-1, the J gene TRBJ2-3, with 7 bases identical to TRBD2. Germline values: CDR1 SGHRS, CDR2 YFSETQ. Trimming at V came to 1 base and at J to 4 bases, leaving 9 bases not matched to a gene. The CDR3 runs 16 residues. The CDR3 sequence is CASSLNQLALADTQYF. The CDR3 DNA reads TGCGCCAGCAGCTTGAATCAACTAGCGTTAGCAGATACGCAGTATTTT.

The genes are TRBV5-1 and TRBJ1-2, with D maybe TRBD1 (5 bases). The CDR3 consists of 15 residues. Looked up from germline, CDR1 is SGHRS and CDR2 is YFSETQ. V lost 5 bases and J 10 bases, leaving 24 bases between the germline ends. This CDR3 is CASRPGGDDKASYTF. CDR3 nucleotides: TGCGCCAGCAGACCGGGGGGGGATGACAAGGCGTCCTACACCTTC.

The rearrangement joins TRBV7-6 to TRBJ2-7; maybe TRBD2 (7 bases). Trimming pared 6 bases from V and 1 base from J, leaving 10 bases between. Germline CDR1 SGHVS, CDR2 FNYEAQ. This CDR3 region has 13 residues. The DNA of the CDR3 is TGTGCCAGCAGTGCGGGGGCTTCCTACGAGCAGTACTTC. As protein: CASSAGASYEQYF.

V and J are TRBV9 and TRBJ1-2, with TRBD1 matching over 9 bases. The junction had 5 bases not matched to a gene; V was cut back by 0 bases and J by 8 bases. The length of the CDR3 is 14 residues. CDR1 and CDR2 (germline): SGDLS, YYNGEE. The CDR3 bases are TGTGCCAGCAGCGTAGAAACAGGGGGCATCGGCTACACCTTC. Encoded protein: CASSVETGGIGYTF.

This clone was picked up one time. J is TRBJ1-1 and V is TRBV5-6; D not certain. Trimming removed 0 bases from V and 5 bases from J, with 11 bases in between. CDR3 length: 14 residues. The V gene's germline CDR1 is SGHDT and CDR2 YYEEEE. The CDR3 sequence is CASSLVGRVTEAFF. The CDR3 nucleotides read TGTGCCAGCAGCTTGGTTGGGCGGGTAACTGAAGCTTTCTTT.

The chain has TRBV7-2 and TRBJ1-2; D remains unclear. CDR1 and CDR2 from the germline V gene are SGHTA and FQGNSA. The CDR3 spans 14 residues. Trimming took off 6 bases at V and 0 bases at J, with 11 bases between the two ends. CDR3 in DNA: TGTGCCAGCAGTCCGGGAGGGACTAACTATGGCTACACCTTC. Its translation: CASSPGGTNYGYTF.

The CDR3 loop reads CASGSTGYGNTIYF. CDR3 DNA: TGTGCCAGCGGAAGTACAGGGTATGGAAACACCATATATTTT. The chain has TRBV6-1 and TRBJ1-3, with a weak D call TRBD1 (6 bases). The CDR3 has 14 residues. V shed 8 bases and J shed 3 bases, with 14 bases lying between them. Germline V CDR1 and CDR2: MNHNS, SASEGT.

The rearrangement uses TRBV5-5 and TRBJ2-1, with TRBD2 matching 8 bases. V lost 4 bases, J lost 6 bases, and 9 bases stayed unmatched. CDR3 size: 15 residues. Germline V gene data show CDR1 as SGHKS and CDR2 as YYEKEE (reference sequence). The CDR3 nucleotides read TGTGCCAGCAGCCTTGCTCGGGGGGGATTCAATGAGCAGTTCTTC. Its translation: CASSLARGGFNEQFF.

J is TRBJ2-1 and V is TRBV2; 10 bases agree with TRBD1. There are 14 residues in the CDR3. The J segment lost 6 bases and the V segment lost 7 bases, leaving 6 bases of the junction unmatched. Germline loops: CDR1 SNHLY, CDR2 FYNNEI. CDR3 loop: CASIPDRGLNEQFF. Here the CDR3 DNA reads TGTGCCAGCATACCAGACAGGGGGCTCAATGAGCAGTTCTTC.

This rearrangement joins TRBV12-5 to TRBJ1-1; D call uncertain. Between the trimmed V and J ends, which lost 4 bases and 4 bases, there was a span of 13 bases. This CDR3 has 14 amino acids. Germline assignment: CDR1 LGHNT and CDR2 FRNRAP. The chain's CDR3 is CASGYITRGTEAFF. CDR3 in DNA: TGTGCTAGTGGTTACATAACGAGAGGCACTGAAGCTTTCTTT. The full variable domain, rest sourced from reference TRBV12-5 and TRBJ1-1, is DARVTQTPRHKVTEMGQEVTMRCQPILGHNTVFWYRQTMMQGLELLAYFRNRAPLDDSGMPKDRFSAEMPDATLATLKIQPSEPRDSAVYFCASGYITRGTEAFFGQGTRLTVV.

The chain employs TRBV27 and TRBJ1-1; unclear D gene. CDR3 length: 14 residues. Trimming pared 3 bases from V and 2 bases from J, leaving 10 bases between. CDR1 and CDR2 (germline): MNHEY, SMNVEV (reference sequence). CDR3 protein: CASSFEGLNTEAFF. The DNA for the CDR3 is TGTGCCAGCAGTTTCGAAGGACTTAACACTGAAGCTTTCTTT.

The rearrangement joins TRBV7-9 to TRBJ1-2; TRBD1 matches 8 bases. Losses at the gene ends were 0 bases for V and 6 bases for J; bases not matched to a gene: 6. CDR3 length equals 15 residues. Germline V gives CDR1 SEHNR, CDR2 FQNEAQ (reference sequence). The CDR3 DNA sequence: TGTGCCAGCAGCTTAGCTGCGACAGGGGTGGATGGCTACACCTTC. It codes for CASSLAATGVDGYTF.

The chain uses TRBV11-3 and TRBJ2-7, with 11 bases aligning to TRBD1. Trimming cost V 5 bases and J 5 bases; bases outside gene matches: 5. CDR1 and CDR2 from the germline V gene are SGHNT and YENEEA. CDR3 size: 14 residues. CDR3 in DNA: TGTGCCAGCAGCGATCCGGGACAGGGGGACGAGCAGTACTTC. It is translated as CASSDPGQGDEQYF.

V is TRBV27 and J is TRBJ1-1; no firm D call. The CDR3 covers 14 residues. CDR1 and CDR2 from the germline V gene are MNHEY and SMNVEV (reference sequence). V lost 5 bases and J 1 base, leaving 11 bases between the germline ends. CDR3 nucleotides: TGTGCCAGCAGTCCACTTGGTAGGAACACTGAAGCTTTCTTT. Protein product: CASSPLGRNTEAFF.

The sample holds a few counts of this clone. V is TRBV19 and J is TRBJ2-3; 7 nucleotides line up with TRBD2. Per the germline V gene, CDR1 is LNHDA and CDR2 is SQIVND (reference sequence). The junction had 2 bases not matched to a gene; V was cut back by 8 bases and J by 6 bases. The CDR3 contains 11 residues. The CDR3 reads CASAGGDTQYF. Here the CDR3 DNA reads TGTGCCAGTGCCGGGGGGGATACGCAGTATTTT.

The chain is built from TRBV11-2 and TRBJ1-6; 8 bases map to TRBD1. CDR3 length equals 17 residues. V dropped 2 bases and J dropped 5; count of bases not matched to a gene: 8. Germline V gene sequence: CDR1 SGHAT, CDR2 FQNNGV. As DNA, the CDR3 is TGTGCCAGCAGCTTAAACAGGGGGATCGAGGATAATTCACCCCTCCACTTT. Protein sequence: CASSLNRGIEDNSPLHF.

The chain links TRBV13 to TRBJ2-2; possible D gene TRBD2, 7 bases. From germline, CDR1 is PRHDT and CDR2 FYEKMQ (reference sequence). V lost 5 bases and J 7 bases, leaving 14 bases between the germline ends. The length of the CDR3 is 14 residues. CDR3 protein: CASSLFGGLGELFF. The CDR3 DNA follows: TGTGCCAGCAGCCTCTTCGGGGGGCTCGGGGAGCTGTTTTTT.

The table lists this clone with a count of one. The CDR3 is CSVGVGNEQYF. CDR3 DNA sequence: TGCAGCGTCGGGGTAGGGAACGAGCAGTACTTC. The chain is built from TRBV29-1 and TRBJ2-7, with D maybe TRBD2 (5 bases). The ends were cut back, 6 bases at V and 5 bases at J, with 11 bases in the middle. The CDR3 has 11 amino acids. The V gene's germline CDR1 is SQVTM and CDR2 ANQGSEA.

The chain is built from TRBV14 and TRBJ2-3; D is possibly TRBD1 (6 bases). The CDR3 sequence is 18 residues long. V lost 0 bases and J lost 2, with 18 bases in between. Germline values: CDR1 SGHDN, CDR2 FVKESK. The CDR3 bases are TGTGCCAGCAGCCAAGACAGGTACAGGGCTGAACCCACAGATACGCAGTATTTT. Protein: CASSQDRYRAEPTDTQYF.

This clone occurred a few times. The rearrangement links TRBV7-2 to TRBJ1-1; the D gene is possibly TRBD1 (5 bases). CDR1 and CDR2 from the germline V gene are SGHTA and FQGNSA. This CDR3 has 12 amino acids. Trimming removed 4 bases at V and 8 bases at J, with 11 bases between. The CDR3 loop is CASSSLGVEAFF. In DNA form, the CDR3 reads TGTGCCAGCAGCTCTTTAGGGGTCGAAGCTTTCTTT.

This clone was picked up a small number of times. V is TRBV4-1 and J is TRBJ2-2; D possibly corresponds to TRBD1 (6 bases). Looked up from germline, CDR1 is MGHRA and CDR2 is YSYEKL. CDR3 length: 16 amino acids. V lost 1 base to trimming and J lost 5 bases, with 14 bases between them. DNA of the CDR3: TGCGCCAGCAGCCAAGCTCCCAGGGGTACGACCGGGGAGCTGTTTTTT. Its translation: CASSQAPRGTTGELFF.

This clone was detected only a few times. The J gene is TRBJ1-2, the V gene TRBV27; D may be TRBD1 (6 bases). Germline V CDR1 and CDR2: MNHEY, SMNVEV (reference sequence). With 4 bases removed from V and 0 bases from J, the gap between germline ends came to 12 bases. This CDR3 spans 15 amino acids. CDR3 DNA sequence: TGTGCCAGCAGTTCTTACAGGGACACTAACTATGGCTACACCTTC. This translates into CASSSYRDTNYGYTF.

This chain links TRBV9 with TRBJ1-1; D ambiguous. The germline V and J ends were trimmed by 1 base and 4 bases, with 11 bases remaining between them. CDR3 length equals 14 residues. From germline, CDR1 is SGDLS and CDR2 YYNGEE. CDR3 in amino acids: CASSVMGSGTEAFF. The CDR3 DNA follows: TGTGCCAGCAGCGTAATGGGCAGTGGCACTGAAGCTTTCTTT.

The chain couples TRBV2 to TRBJ2-1; possibly TRBD2 for D (5 bases). Germline assignment: CDR1 SNHLY and CDR2 FYNNEI. Deletions cut 7 bases from V and 6 bases from J, with 19 bases between. The CDR3 runs 15 residues. CDR3 DNA: TGTGCCAGCACCCTGCTCGGGATTAGTGCCAATGAGCAGTTCTTC. Amino acid sequence: CASTLLGISANEQFF.